A single sample is the source of the 17 T cell receptor beta chains below, sequenced in a study of CD8 T cells in Susac syndrome (dated by TCRdb to about 2019). Libraries were prepared through the immunoSEQ multiplex PCR assay. RNA was extracted using the RNeasy kit, and 0.5 to 1 microgram was reverse transcribed with random hexamers. TCRdb trimmed public reads at Q25 via fastp, called clones via MiXCR and kept in-frame beta chains. Merged by CDR3 protein, the rows form single entries marked with the most common genes and DNA. This sample holds about 150,000 distinct CDR3 sequences; around 95% were observed only once. 0.14% to 0.15% of the sample comes from the top ten. Sample: CD8+ T cells from PBMCs. The receptor set was obtained from a human donor with multiple sclerosis.

This chain joins TRBV5-4 and TRBJ2-5; the D gene is possibly TRBD2 (6 bases). Germline CDR1 and CDR2: SGHNT and YYREEE (reference sequence). CDR3 length: 14 residues. Trimming took 0 bases from V and 3 from J, leaving 9 bases between them. CDR3 residues: CASSLVPGEETQYF. CDR3 sequence (DNA): TGTGCCAGCAGCTTGGTACCGGGGGAAGAGACCCAGTACTTC.

The chain recombines TRBV27 with TRBJ1-2, with 11 bases that match TRBD1. CDR1 is MNHEY and CDR2 is SMNVEV in the germline V gene (reference sequence). Germline trimming cut 6 bases from V and 4 bases from J; bases unmatched to any gene: 7. The CDR3 is made up of 15 amino acids. As DNA, the CDR3 is TGTGCCAGCAGCCTGACGGGACAGGGGGTCTATGGCTACACCTTC. It codes for CASSLTGQGVYGYTF.

The count of this clonotype is one. The chain is built from TRBV6-4 and TRBJ2-1, with a weak D call TRBD2 (7 bases). CDR3 length: 15 residues. Per the germline V gene, CDR1 is MRHNA and CDR2 is SNTAGT. The V end lost 11 bases, the J end lost 6 bases, and 23 bases lay between the germline ends. In nucleotides, the CDR3 is TGTGCCTCCAGTGGCGACGGGGGGCCGTTCAATGAGCAGTTCTTC. This sequence encodes CASSGDGGPFNEQFF.

This clonotype was found a few times. The chain employs TRBV6-1 and TRBJ1-2; unclear D gene. V gave up 4 bases and J gave up 4 bases, with 4 bases separating them. CDR1 and CDR2 (germline): MNHNS, SASEGT. The CDR3 contains 11 residues. The CDR3 sequence: CASSGVYGYTF. In DNA, the CDR3 is TGTGCCAGCAGTGGGGTCTATGGCTACACCTTC.

CDR3 region: CSVEQGSGYTF. DNA of the CDR3: TGCAGCGTTGAACAGGGAAGTGGCTACACCTTC. This chain links TRBV29-1 with TRBJ1-2; D is perhaps TRBD1 (5 bases). This CDR3 comprises 11 residues. Trimming removed 2 bases from V and 7 bases from J, with 8 bases in between. Germline lookup yields CDR1 SQVTM and CDR2 ANQGSEA.

The table lists this clonotype with a count of one. This chain links TRBV27 with TRBJ1-6; 7 bases fit TRBD1. The germline V gene encodes CDR1 MNHEY and CDR2 SMNVEV (reference sequence). The J segment lost 5 bases and the V segment lost 6 bases, leaving 10 bases of the junction unmatched. The CDR3 has 16 residues. The CDR3 region has the DNA TGTGCCAGCAGCTCACGGGAGGGGGCCCATAATTCACCCCTCCACTTT. Its translation is CASSSREGAHNSPLHF.

The J gene is TRBJ2-1, the V gene TRBV7-8; D possibly matches TRBD1 or TRBD2 (7 bases each). CDR1 is SGHVS, CDR2 FQNEAQ, per germline. This CDR3 has 16 residues. V was trimmed by 4 bases and J by 9 bases, leaving 22 bases between them. CDR3 sequence reads: CASSSRDSASGGEQFF. In DNA form, the CDR3 reads TGTGCCAGCAGCTCCCGGGACAGTGCCTCGGGGGGTGAGCAGTTCTTC.

The chain combines TRBV27 with TRBJ2-7; D is uncertain. Germline V CDR1 and CDR2: MNHEY, SMNVEV (reference sequence). The CDR3 loop spans 14 amino acids. Trimming left V 5 bases short and J 6 bases short, with 17 bases between. In nucleotides, the CDR3 is TGTGCCAGCAGTCTCTATGGGGTTAGGCGCGAGCAGTACTTC. It is translated as CASSLYGVRREQYF.

The count of this clonotype is one. The gene calls are TRBV7-2 and TRBJ2-1, with 14 bases lining up with TRBD2. V shed 2 bases and J 2 bases; nucleotides not matched to a gene: 2. The germline V gene encodes CDR1 SGHTA and CDR2 FQGNSA. This CDR3 comprises 17 residues. CDR3 bases: TGTGCCAGCAGCTTAAGGGGACTAGCGGGGGCCTACAATGAGCAGTTCTTC. Its translation: CASSLRGLAGAYNEQFF.

J is TRBJ2-1 and V is TRBV6-5; 11 nucleotides agree with TRBD2. This CDR3 region has 19 residues. J was trimmed by 9 bases and V by 0 bases; bases with no gene match: 16. Germline V gene lookup returns CDR1 MNHEY and CDR2 SVGAGI. The CDR3 DNA is TGTGCCAGCAGTTACTCTAGTCTCCCGTTAGCGGGGGGGCCGGGTGAGCAGTTCTTC. Translating gives CASSYSSLPLAGGPGEQFF.

This clonotype occurred once. The chain joins TRBV6-2 or TRBV6-3 to TRBJ2-7, with TRBD1 matching over 7 bases. Per the germline V gene, CDR1 is MNHEY and CDR2 is SVGEGT. Trimming removed 0 bases from V and 6 bases from J; junction bases left unmatched: 2. CDR3 length equals 13 residues. The CDR3, as DNA: TGTGCCAGCAGTTACTCGACAGGGCGCGAGCAGTACTTC. It encodes CASSYSTGREQYF.

This chain joins TRBV13 and TRBJ1-1; D call uncertain. Deletions cut 0 bases from V and 6 bases from J, with 5 bases between. The CDR3 sequence is 12 residues long. Germline assignment: CDR1 PRHDT and CDR2 FYEKMQ (reference sequence). The CDR3 nucleotides are TGTGCCAGCAGCTTAGGATCTTCTGAAGCTTTCTTT. It encodes CASSLGSSEAFF.

The rearrangement joins TRBV7-8 to TRBJ2-5; D ambiguous. Germline loops: CDR1 SGHVS, CDR2 FQNEAQ. The CDR3 contains 14 residues. Trimming cost V 1 base and J 13 bases, with 19 bases left between them. The CDR3 nucleotides are TGTGCCAGCAGCTTAGTTGGGCAGGCCGAAATCCCGTACTTC. Amino acids: CASSLVGQAEIPYF.

This chain joins TRBV7-2 and TRBJ2-5; unclear D gene. Germline CDR1 reads SGHTA; CDR2 reads FQGNSA. There are 14 residues in the CDR3. The V end lost 5 bases, the J end lost 1 base, and 11 bases lay between the germline ends. This chain's CDR3 is CASSLSLPQETQYF. CDR3 nucleotides: TGTGCCAGCAGCCTATCACTCCCCCAAGAGACCCAGTACTTC.

The CDR3: CASSPGTVSTDTQYF. The CDR3 bases are TGCGCCAGCAGCCCAGGGACGGTGAGCACAGATACGCAGTATTTT. The V call is TRBV5-1, the J call TRBJ2-3; D may be TRBD1 or TRBD2 (5 bases each). Germline lookup yields CDR1 SGHRS and CDR2 YFSETQ. This CDR3 has 15 amino acids. V lost 4 bases and J lost 0, with 12 bases in between.

The chain carries TRBV27 and TRBJ1-1, with a possible D match to TRBD1 (5 bases). The germline V gene has CDR1 MNHEY and CDR2 SMNVEV (reference sequence). The CDR3 sequence is 11 residues long. The DNA for the CDR3 is TGTGCTCTACAGGTGGGCACTGAAGCTTTCTTT. It yields the protein CALQVGTEAFF.

V and J are TRBV20-1 and TRBJ2-5, with a tentative D call TRBD1 (5 bases). The CDR3 is 15 amino acids. Germline CDR1 and CDR2: DFQATT and SNEGSKA (reference sequence). The germline V and J ends were trimmed by 1 base and 1 base, with 13 bases remaining between them. CDR3 region: CSARVPGSSQETQYF. The CDR3 DNA reads as TGCAGTGCTAGAGTCCCAGGGTCCTCCCAAGAGACCCAGTACTTC.